The clone carrying this TCR beta chain has ten or more counts. These data originate in a study of glioma-infiltrating T cells. The iRepertoire nested amplicon-rescue multiplex PCR amplified TCR alpha and beta CDR3s from RNA. TCRdb called the multiplex PCR reads again in MiXCR, with one record for every CDR3 protein. The sample yields about 210,000 distinct CDR3 sequences, more than 30% seen once. The TCR comes from a human donor with low-grade glioma or glioblastoma, undergoing nonglioma brain surgery, or in good health (not recorded which). Sequenced input: glioma tissue, nonneoplastic brain tissue, or PBMCs (not recorded which).

The CDR3 here is CASSWGSHGQYF. The CDR3 DNA reads TGTGCCAGCAGCTGGGGCTCTCATGGGCAGTACTTC. The chain recombines TRBV28 with TRBJ2-7; a possible D gene is TRBD1 (5 bases). The ends were cut back, 6 bases at V and 9 bases at J, with 15 bases in the middle. This CDR3 has 12 residues. Germline CDR1 reads MDHEN; CDR2 reads SYDVKM.